This record concerns one T cell receptor beta chain sequence. Its ends do not fully match the called genes, so a read error is possible. CDR1 is LNHDA, CDR2 SQIVND, per germline (reference sequence). The CDR3 spans 17 residues. As for time point: baseline pretreatment blood. Documented treatment: 15 Gy SBRT to primary tumor, nephrectomy 4 weeks later. Only in-frame clones appear in the TCRdb table, and some are missing; sequencing was by immunoSEQ multiplex PCR. This table has about 150,000 clones, about 85% appearing once. These data belong to a study of radiation and T cells in renal cell carcinoma. The origin of this receptor is a woman in her seventies with renal cell carcinoma. The material sequenced was blood, taken from a patient whose treatment included radiotherapy and nephrectomy. This chain joins TRBV19 and TRBJ1-5; tentatively, D is TRBD1 (6 bases). CDR3 DNA: TGTGCCTGTAGTATTCGGGGGAGGGGGGAAGGCAATCAGCCCCAGCATTTT. Protein product: CACSIRGRGEGNQPQHF.